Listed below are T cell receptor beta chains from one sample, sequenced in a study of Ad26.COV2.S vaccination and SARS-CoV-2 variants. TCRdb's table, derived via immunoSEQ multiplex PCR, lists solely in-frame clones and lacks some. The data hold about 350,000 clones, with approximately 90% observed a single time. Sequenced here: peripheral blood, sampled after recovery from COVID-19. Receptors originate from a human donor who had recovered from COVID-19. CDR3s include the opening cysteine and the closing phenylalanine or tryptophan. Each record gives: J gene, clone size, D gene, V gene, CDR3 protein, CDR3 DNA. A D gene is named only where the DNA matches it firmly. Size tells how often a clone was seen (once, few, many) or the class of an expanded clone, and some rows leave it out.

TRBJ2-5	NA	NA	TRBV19	CASSIWGREETQYF	TGTGCCAGTAGTATATGGGGGCGCGAAGAGACCCAGTACTTC
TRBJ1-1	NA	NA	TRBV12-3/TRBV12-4	CASSLRDGREAFF	TGTGCCAGCAGTCTGAGGGACGGCCGTGAAGCTTTCTTT
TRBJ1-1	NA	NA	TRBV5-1	CASSLAGRYTEAFF	TGCGCCAGCAGCTTGGCAGGACGCTACACTGAAGCTTTCTTT
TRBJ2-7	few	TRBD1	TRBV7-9	CASSGSGTAPYEQYF	TGTGCCAGCAGCGGCTCCGGGACAGCGCCTTACGAGCAGTACTTC
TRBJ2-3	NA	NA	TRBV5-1	CASSRRGGSTTSVGTDTQYF	TGCGCCAGCAGCAGGAGGGGGGGTTCCACGACCAGCGTAGGCACAGATACGCAGTATTTT
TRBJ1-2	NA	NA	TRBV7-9	CASGKEGLIYGYTF	TGTGCCAGCGGAAAGGAGGGCCTAATCTATGGCTACACCTTC
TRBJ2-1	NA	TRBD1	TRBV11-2	CASSRQGPGNNEQFF	TGTGCCAGCAGCAGACAGGGGCCTGGGAACAATGAGCAGTTCTTC
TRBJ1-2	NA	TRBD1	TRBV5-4	CASSYPFRDRRLYGYTF	TGTGCCAGCAGCTACCCCTTCCGGGACAGGCGACTGTATGGCTACACCTTC
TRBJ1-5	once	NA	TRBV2	CASSETGPEEPQHF	TGTGCCAGCAGTGAAACCGGACCCGAGGAGCCCCAGCATTTT
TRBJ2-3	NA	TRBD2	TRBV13	CASNLGRALDTQYF	TGTGCCAGCAACCTGGGGAGGGCCTTGGATACGCAGTATTTT
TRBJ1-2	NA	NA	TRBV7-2	CASSLRGQTYGYTF	TGTGCCAGCAGCTTAAGGGGCCAGACCTATGGCTACACCTTC
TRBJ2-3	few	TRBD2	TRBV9	CASSVASGGASTDTQYF	TGTGCCAGCAGCGTAGCTAGCGGGGGGGCAAGCACAGATACGCAGTATTTT
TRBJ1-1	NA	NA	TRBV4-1	CASSQRGEAFF	TGCGCCAGCAGCCAAAGGGGGGAGGCTTTCTTT
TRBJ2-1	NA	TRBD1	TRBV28	CASTLDRANEQFF	TGTGCCAGCACCTTGGACAGGGCGAATGAGCAGTTCTTC
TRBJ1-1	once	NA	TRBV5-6	CAGSSDTGAMNTEAFF	TGTGCCGGCAGCTCAGACACCGGGGCCATGAACACTGAAGCTTTCTTT
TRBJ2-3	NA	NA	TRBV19	CASSSGAWGTDTQYF	TGTGCCAGTAGTAGTGGGGCCTGGGGCACAGATACGCAGTATTTT
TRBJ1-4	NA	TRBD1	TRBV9	CASSAGQGPNEKLFF	TGTGCCAGCAGCGCTGGACAGGGCCCTAATGAAAAACTGTTTTTT
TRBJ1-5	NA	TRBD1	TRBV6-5	CASRPRQGGQPQHF	TGTGCCAGCAGACCTCGGCAGGGGGGACAGCCCCAGCATTTT
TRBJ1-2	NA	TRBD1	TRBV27	CASSLRGQGDGYTF	TGTGCCAGCAGTTTAAGGGGGCAGGGGGATGGCTACACCTTC
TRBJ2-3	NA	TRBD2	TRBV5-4	CASSLKRGGGTDTQYF	TGTGCCAGCAGCTTGAAGCGGGGGGGCGGGACAGATACGCAGTATTTT
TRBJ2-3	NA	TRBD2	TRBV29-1	CSTIAGAGTDTQYF	TGCAGCACCATAGCGGGGGCGGGCACAGATACGCAGTATTTT
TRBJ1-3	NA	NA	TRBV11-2	CASSYRRANSGNTIYF	TGTGCCAGCAGCTACAGAAGGGCGAACTCTGGAAACACCATATATTTT
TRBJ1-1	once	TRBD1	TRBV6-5	CASSYSTGLGPEAFF	TGTGCCAGCAGTTACTCGACAGGGTTGGGGCCTGAAGCTTTCTTT
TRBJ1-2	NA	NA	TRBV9	CASSVAGGDYGYTF	TGTGCCAGCAGCGTAGCGGGAGGGGACTATGGCTACACCTTC
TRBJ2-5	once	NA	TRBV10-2	CASSERRSQETQYF	TGCGCCAGCAGTGAGAGGCGCAGCCAAGAGACCCAGTACTTC
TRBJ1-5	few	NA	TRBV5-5	CASRLTATSVNQPQHF	TGTGCCAGCAGGTTGACCGCGACGTCTGTGAATCAGCCCCAGCATTTT
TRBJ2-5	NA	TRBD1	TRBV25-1	CATHPNRGQANQETQYF	TGTGCCACCCACCCCAATAGGGGACAGGCAAATCAAGAGACCCAGTACTTC
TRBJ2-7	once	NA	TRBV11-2	CASSPGLLRQGSSYEQYF	TGTGCCAGCAGCCCAGGGCTTCTAAGGCAGGGATCCTCCTACGAGCAGTACTTC
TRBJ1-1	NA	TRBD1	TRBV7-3	CASSLGTGIGDTEAFF	TGTGCCAGCAGCTTAGGGACAGGGATAGGAGACACTGAAGCTTTCTTT
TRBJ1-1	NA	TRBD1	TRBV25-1	CASSGTGRNTEAFF	TGTGCCAGCAGTGGGACAGGGCGGAACACTGAAGCTTTCTTT
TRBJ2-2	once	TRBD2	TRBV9	CASSEKAGGPNTGELFF	TGTGCCAGCAGCGAAAAAGCGGGGGGTCCGAACACCGGGGAGCTGTTTTTT
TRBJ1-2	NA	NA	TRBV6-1	CASRNSYGYTF	TGTGCCAGCAGGAACAGCTATGGCTACACCTTC
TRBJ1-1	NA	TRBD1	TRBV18	CASSPQTGMNTEAFF	TGTGCCAGCTCACCCCAGACAGGGATGAACACTGAAGCTTTCTTT
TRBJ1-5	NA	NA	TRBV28	CASSRVEPQHF	TGTGCCAGCAGCCGAGTTGAGCCCCAGCATTTT
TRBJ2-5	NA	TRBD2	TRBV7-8	CASSLRASGGQETQYF	TGTGCCAGCAGCTTAAGGGCTAGCGGGGGCCAAGAGACCCAGTACTTC
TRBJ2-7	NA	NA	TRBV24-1	CATSDLGRCTYEQYF	TGTGCCACCAGTGATTTGGGCAGGTGTACCTACGAGCAGTACTTC
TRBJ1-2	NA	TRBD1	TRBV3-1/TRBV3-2	CVSSPTGDYGYTF	TGTGTCAGCAGCCCTACAGGGGACTATGGCTACACCTTC
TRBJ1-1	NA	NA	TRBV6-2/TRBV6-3	CASSPTSFPLGPGNTEAFF	TGTGCCAGCAGTCCCACCAGTTTTCCTCTTGGGCCAGGGAACACTGAAGCTTTCTTT
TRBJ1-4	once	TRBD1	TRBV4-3	CASSQAGTGIEKLFF	TGCGCCAGCAGCCAAGCCGGGACAGGGATTGAAAAACTGTTTTTT
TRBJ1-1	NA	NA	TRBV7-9	CASSLDNWLKEAFF	TGTGCCAGCAGCTTAGATAACTGGCTGAAGGAAGCTTTCTTT
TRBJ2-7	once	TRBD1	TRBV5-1	CASNSQPGQGAEQYF	TGCGCCAGCAACTCTCAACCGGGACAGGGGGCAGAGCAGTACTTC
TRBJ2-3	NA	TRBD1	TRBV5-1	CASSLTGGPASTDTQYF	TGCGCCAGCAGCTTGACAGGGGGACCTGCTAGCACAGATACGCAGTATTTT
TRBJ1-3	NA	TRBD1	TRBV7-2	CASSPFPGQASGNTIYF	TGTGCCAGCAGCCCTTTCCCGGGACAGGCCTCTGGAAACACCATATATTTT
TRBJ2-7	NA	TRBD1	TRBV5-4	CASSVGQGGYEQYF	TGTGCCAGCAGTGTGGGACAGGGGGGTTACGAGCAGTACTTC
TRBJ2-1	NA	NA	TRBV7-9	CASSPTAAKGEQFF	TGTGCCAGCAGCCCGACAGCGGCCAAGGGTGAGCAGTTCTTC
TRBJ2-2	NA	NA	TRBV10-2	CASSEFGSYPGELFF	TGCGCCAGCAGTGAGTTTGGGAGTTACCCCGGGGAGCTGTTTTTT
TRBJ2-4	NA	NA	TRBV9	CASSGGAKNIQYF	TGTGCCAGCAGCGGTGGAGCCAAAAACATTCAGTACTTC
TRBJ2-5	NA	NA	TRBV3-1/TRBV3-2	CASSQDPGERETQYF	TGTGCCAGCAGCCAAGATCCAGGGGAACGGGAGACCCAGTACTTC
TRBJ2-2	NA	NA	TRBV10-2	CASSWGSAGELFF	TGCGCCAGCAGCTGGGGGTCGGCCGGGGAGCTGTTTTTT
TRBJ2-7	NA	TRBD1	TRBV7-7	CASSPGTGGFKTYEQYF	TGTGCCAGCAGCCCGGGGACAGGGGGCTTTAAAACCTACGAGCAGTACTTC
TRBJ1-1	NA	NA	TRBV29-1	CSILTGTNTEAFF	TGCAGCATATTGACAGGTACGAACACTGAAGCTTTCTTT
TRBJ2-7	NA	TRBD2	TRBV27	CASTVAGGYSYEQYF	TGTGCCAGCACTGTAGCGGGGGGATACTCCTACGAGCAGTACTTC
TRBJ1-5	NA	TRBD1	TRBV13	CASSKGQGENQPQHF	TGTGCCAGCAGCAAAGGACAGGGCGAGAATCAGCCCCAGCATTTT